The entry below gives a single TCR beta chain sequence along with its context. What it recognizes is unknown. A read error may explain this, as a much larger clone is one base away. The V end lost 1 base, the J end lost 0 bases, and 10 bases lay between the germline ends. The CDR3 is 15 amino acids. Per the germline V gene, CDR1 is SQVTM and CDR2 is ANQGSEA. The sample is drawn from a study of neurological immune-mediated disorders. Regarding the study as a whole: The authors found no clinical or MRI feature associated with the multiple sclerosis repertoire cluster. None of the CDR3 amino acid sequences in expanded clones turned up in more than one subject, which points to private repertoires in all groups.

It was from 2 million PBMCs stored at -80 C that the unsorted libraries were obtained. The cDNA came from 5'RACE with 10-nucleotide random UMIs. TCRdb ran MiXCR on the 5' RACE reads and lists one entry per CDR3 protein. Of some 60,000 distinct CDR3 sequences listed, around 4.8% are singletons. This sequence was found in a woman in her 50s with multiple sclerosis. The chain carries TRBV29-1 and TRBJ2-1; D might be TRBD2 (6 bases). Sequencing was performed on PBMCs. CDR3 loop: CSVEGRGCSYNEQFF. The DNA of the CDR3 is TGCAGCGTTGAAGGACGGGGGTGCTCCTACAATGAGCAGTTCTTC.